The next 5 T cell receptor beta chains were all read from a single sample in a study of T-cell memory formation after mild COVID-19. TCRdb re-called the 5' RACE reads with MiXCR, one entry per CDR3 protein. The sample lists some 88,000 distinct CDR3 sequences, around 27% occurring once. Sequenced input: PBMCs or a T cell subset sorted from them (not recorded which). These receptor sequences come from a man between 18 and 29 years old who had mild COVID-19 (a few samples of this study predate the infection). Cell type and time point are not known.

CDR3: CASSSDGGLEQYF. CDR3 DNA sequence: TGTGCCAGCAGCTCGGACGGTGGATTGGAGCAGTACTTC. The chain is built from TRBV7-3 and TRBJ2-7, with D uncertain. The V end was cut by 4 bases, the J end by 7 bases, with 14 bases between. The CDR3 extends over 13 amino acids. Per the germline V gene, CDR1 is SGHTA and CDR2 is FQGTGA.

This clonotype appeared a few times. This sequence joins TRBV12-3 or TRBV12-4 and TRBJ2-1; D is tentatively TRBD1 or TRBD2 (5 bases each). The CDR3 extends over 17 amino acids. Deletions cut 1 base from V and 0 bases from J, with 13 bases between. The CDR3: CASSLGPRGSSYNEQFF. CDR3 bases: TGTGCCAGCAGTTTAGGGCCTCGGGGCAGCTCCTACAATGAGCAGTTCTTC.

This clonotype came up a few times. The chain is built from TRBV2 and TRBJ2-6; TRBD1 or TRBD2 may be the D gene (5 bases each). Between the trimmed V and J ends, which lost 8 bases and 0 bases, there was a span of 11 bases. The germline CDR1 and CDR2 sequences are SNHLY and FYNNEI. The CDR3 is 15 amino acids. CDR3 sequence reads: CASRDRFSGANVLTF. The CDR3 DNA is TGTGCCAGCCGGGACCGGTTCTCTGGGGCCAACGTCCTGACTTTC.

The chain is built from TRBV6-2 or TRBV6-3 and TRBJ2-7; the match to TRBD2 covers 12 bases. Looked up from germline, CDR1 is MNHEY and CDR2 is SVGEGT. The CDR3 sequence is 16 residues long. The junction had 2 bases not matched to a gene; V was cut back by 0 bases and J by 2 bases. The CDR3, as DNA: TGTGCCAGCAGTTACTCGAGGACTAGCGGGACCTACGAGCAGTACGTC. This codes for CASSYSRTSGTYEQYV.

The genes are TRBV6-1 and TRBJ1-5, with a tentative D call TRBD1 (5 bases). The CDR3 has 15 amino acids. Trimming cost V 3 bases and J 6 bases, with 15 bases left between them. CDR1 MNHNS and CDR2 SASEGT come from the germline V gene. The CDR3 sequence: CASSEMEGRVQPQHF. In nucleotides, the CDR3 is TGTGCCAGCAGTGAGATGGAGGGGAGGGTTCAGCCCCAGCATTTT.